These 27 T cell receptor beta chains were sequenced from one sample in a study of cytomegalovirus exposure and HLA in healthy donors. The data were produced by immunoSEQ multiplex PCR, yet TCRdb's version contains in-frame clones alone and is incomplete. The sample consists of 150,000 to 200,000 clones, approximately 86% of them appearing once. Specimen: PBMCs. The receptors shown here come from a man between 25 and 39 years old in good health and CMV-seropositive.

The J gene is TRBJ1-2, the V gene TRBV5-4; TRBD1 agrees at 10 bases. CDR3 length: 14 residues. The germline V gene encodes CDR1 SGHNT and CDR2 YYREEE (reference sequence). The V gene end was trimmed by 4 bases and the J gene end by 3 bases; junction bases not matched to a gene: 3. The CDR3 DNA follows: TGTGCCAGCAGCGAGACAGGGGGCGACTATGGCTACACCTTC. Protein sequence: CASSETGGDYGYTF.

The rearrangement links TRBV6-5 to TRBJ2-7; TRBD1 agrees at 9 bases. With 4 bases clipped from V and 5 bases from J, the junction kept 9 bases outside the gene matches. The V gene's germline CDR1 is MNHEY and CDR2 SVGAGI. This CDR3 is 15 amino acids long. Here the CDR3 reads CASSLKQGAMDEQYF. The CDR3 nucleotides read TGTGCCAGCAGTTTAAAACAGGGGGCGATGGACGAGCAGTACTTC.

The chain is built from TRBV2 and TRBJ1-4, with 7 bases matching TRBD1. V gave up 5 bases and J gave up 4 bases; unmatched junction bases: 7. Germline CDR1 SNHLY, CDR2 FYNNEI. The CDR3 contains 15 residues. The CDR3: CASSTSGQFNEKLFF. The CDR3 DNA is TGTGCCAGCAGTACCTCGGGACAGTTTAATGAAAAACTGTTTTTT.

CDR3 DNA sequence: TGTGCCAGCAGTTTATTTTCAGGGCAAACTAGCACAGATACGCAGTATTTT. Its translation is CASSLFSGQTSTDTQYF. The rearrangement uses TRBV27 and TRBJ2-3, with a tentative D call TRBD1 (5 bases). The CDR3 has 17 residues. Trimming stripped 1 base from V and 0 bases from J, with 14 bases between. CDR1 MNHEY and CDR2 SMNVEV come from the germline V gene (reference sequence).

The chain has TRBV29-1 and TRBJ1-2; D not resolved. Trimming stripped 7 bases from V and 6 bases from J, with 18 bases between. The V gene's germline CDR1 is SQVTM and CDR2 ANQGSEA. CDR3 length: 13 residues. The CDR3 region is CSAGRSTSNGYTF. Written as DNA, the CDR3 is TGCAGCGCTGGTAGGTCGACATCTAATGGCTACACCTTC.

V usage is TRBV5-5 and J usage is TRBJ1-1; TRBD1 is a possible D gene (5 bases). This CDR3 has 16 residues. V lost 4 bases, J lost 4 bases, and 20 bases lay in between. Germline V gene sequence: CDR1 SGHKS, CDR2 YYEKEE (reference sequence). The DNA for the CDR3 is TGTGCCAGCAGCCCGGGTGGCGGGGGGTATCGCACTGAAGCTTTCTTT. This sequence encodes CASSPGGGGYRTEAFF.

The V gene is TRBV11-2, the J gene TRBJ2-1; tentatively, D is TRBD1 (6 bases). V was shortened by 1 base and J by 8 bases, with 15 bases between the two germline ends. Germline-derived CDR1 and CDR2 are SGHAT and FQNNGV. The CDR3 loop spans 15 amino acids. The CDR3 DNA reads TGTGCCAGCAGCTTAGCCCACAGGGTGGGGGATGAGCAGTTCTTC. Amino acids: CASSLAHRVGDEQFF. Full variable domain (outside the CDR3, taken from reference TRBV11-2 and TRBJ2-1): EAGVAQSPRYKIIEKRQSVAFWCNPISGHATLYWYQQILGQGPKLLIQFQNNGVVDDSQLPKDRFSAERLKGVDSTLKIQPAKLEDSAVYLCASSLAHRVGDEQFFGPGTRLTVL.

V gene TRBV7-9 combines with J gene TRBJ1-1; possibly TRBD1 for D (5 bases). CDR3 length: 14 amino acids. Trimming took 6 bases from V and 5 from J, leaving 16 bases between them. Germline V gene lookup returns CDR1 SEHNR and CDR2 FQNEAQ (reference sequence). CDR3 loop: CASRPQGGYTEAFF. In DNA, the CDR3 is TGTGCCAGCAGACCCCAGGGAGGTTATACTGAAGCTTTCTTT. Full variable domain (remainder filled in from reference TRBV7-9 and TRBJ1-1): DTGVSQNPRHKITKRGQNVTFRCDPISEHNRLYWYRQTLGQGPEFLTYFQNEAQLEKSRLLSDRFSAERPKGSFSTLEIQRTEQGDSAMYLCASRPQGGYTEAFFGQGTRLTVV.

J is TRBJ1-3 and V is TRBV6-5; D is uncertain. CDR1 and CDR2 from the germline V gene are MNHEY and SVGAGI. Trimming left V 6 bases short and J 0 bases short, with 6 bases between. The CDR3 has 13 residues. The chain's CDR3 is CASSPVSGNTIYF. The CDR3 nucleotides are TGTGCCAGCAGCCCAGTCTCTGGAAACACCATATATTTT.

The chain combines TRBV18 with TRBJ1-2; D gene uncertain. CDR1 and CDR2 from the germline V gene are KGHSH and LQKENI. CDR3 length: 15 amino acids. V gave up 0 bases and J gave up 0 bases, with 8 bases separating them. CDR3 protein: CASSPPRLANYGYTF. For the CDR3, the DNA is TGTGCCAGCTCACCACCCCGGTTAGCTAACTATGGCTACACCTTC.

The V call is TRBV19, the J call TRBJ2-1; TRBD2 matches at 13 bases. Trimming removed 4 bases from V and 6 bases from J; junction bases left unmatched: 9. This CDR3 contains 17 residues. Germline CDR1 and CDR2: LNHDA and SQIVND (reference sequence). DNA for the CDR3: TGTGCCAGTAGTAAGGGACTAGCGGGGATCCCTCCCAATGAGCAGTTCTTC. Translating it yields CASSKGLAGIPPNEQFF.

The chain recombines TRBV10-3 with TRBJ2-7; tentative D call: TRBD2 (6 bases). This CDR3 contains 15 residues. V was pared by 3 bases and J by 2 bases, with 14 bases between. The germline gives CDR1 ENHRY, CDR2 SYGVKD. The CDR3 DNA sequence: TGTGCCATCAGTGATTGGGCGGGGCAGACCTACGAGCAGTACTTC. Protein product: CAISDWAGQTYEQYF.

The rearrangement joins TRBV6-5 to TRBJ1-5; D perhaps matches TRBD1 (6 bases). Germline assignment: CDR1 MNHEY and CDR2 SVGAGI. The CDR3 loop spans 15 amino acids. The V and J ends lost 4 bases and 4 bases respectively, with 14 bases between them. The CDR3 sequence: CASSSADRRNQPQHF. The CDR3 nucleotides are TGTGCCAGCAGTTCCGCCGACAGGAGGAATCAGCCCCAGCATTTT.

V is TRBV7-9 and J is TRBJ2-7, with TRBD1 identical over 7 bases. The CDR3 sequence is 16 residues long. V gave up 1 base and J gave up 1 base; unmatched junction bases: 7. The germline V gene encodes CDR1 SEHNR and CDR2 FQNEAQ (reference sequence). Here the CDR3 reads CASSLEQTGWSYEQYF. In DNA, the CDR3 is TGTGCCAGCAGCTTAGAGCAGACAGGGTGGTCCTACGAGCAGTACTTC.

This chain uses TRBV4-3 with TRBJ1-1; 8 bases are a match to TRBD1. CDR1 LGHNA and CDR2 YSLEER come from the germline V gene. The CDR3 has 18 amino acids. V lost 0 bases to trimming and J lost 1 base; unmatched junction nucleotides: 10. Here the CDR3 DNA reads TGCGCCAGCAGCCAAGATCTGTTGAAGGGGACAGGGAACACTGAAGCTTTCTTT. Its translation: CASSQDLLKGTGNTEAFF.

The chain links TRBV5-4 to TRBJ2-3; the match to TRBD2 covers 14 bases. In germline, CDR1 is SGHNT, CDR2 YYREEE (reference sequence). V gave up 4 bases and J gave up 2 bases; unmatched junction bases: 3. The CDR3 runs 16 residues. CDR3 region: CASSRGLAGATDTQYF. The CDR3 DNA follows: TGTGCCAGCAGCCGGGGACTAGCGGGGGCCACAGATACGCAGTATTTT.

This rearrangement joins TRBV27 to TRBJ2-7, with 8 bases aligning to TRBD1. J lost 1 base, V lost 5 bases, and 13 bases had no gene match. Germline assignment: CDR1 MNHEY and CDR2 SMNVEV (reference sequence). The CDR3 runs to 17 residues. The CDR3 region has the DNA TGTGCCAGCAGTCTAAAAGCCAGGGACAGGAGGTCCTACGAGCAGTACTTC. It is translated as CASSLKARDRRSYEQYF.

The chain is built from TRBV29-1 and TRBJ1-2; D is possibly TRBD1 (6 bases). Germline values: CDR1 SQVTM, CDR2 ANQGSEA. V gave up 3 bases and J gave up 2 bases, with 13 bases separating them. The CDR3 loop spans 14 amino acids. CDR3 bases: TGCAGCGTTGACGGGGGGGCTGGGAACTATGGCTACACCTTC. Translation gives CSVDGGAGNYGYTF.

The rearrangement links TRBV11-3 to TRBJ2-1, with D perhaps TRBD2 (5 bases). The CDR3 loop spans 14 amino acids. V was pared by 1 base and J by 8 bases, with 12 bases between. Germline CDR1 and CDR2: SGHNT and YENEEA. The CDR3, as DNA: TGTGCCAGCAGCTTAGTCCCTACTAGGGATGAGCAGTTCTTC. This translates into CASSLVPTRDEQFF.

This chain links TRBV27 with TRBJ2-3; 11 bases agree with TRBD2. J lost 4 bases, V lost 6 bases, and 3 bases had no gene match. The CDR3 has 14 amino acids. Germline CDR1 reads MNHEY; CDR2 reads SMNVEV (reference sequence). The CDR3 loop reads CASRLAGGADTQYF. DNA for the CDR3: TGTGCCAGCAGGCTAGCGGGGGGTGCAGATACGCAGTATTTT.

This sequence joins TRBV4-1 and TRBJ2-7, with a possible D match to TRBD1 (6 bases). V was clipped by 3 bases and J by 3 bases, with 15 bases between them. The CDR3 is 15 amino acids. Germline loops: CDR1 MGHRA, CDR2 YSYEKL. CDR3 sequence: CASSQGAGQYYEQYF. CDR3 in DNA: TGCGCCAGCAGCCAGGGGGCCGGACAGTACTACGAGCAGTACTTC.

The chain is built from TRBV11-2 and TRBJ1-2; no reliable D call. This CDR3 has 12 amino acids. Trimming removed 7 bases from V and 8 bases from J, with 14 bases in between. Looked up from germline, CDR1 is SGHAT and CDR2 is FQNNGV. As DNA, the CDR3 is TGTGCCAGCACCACAGCGGGAAGGGGCTACACCTTC. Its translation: CASTTAGRGYTF. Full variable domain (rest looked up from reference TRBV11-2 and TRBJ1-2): EAGVAQSPRYKIIEKRQSVAFWCNPISGHATLYWYQQILGQGPKLLIQFQNNGVVDDSQLPKDRFSAERLKGVDSTLKIQPAKLEDSAVYLCASTTAGRGYTFGSGTRLTVV.

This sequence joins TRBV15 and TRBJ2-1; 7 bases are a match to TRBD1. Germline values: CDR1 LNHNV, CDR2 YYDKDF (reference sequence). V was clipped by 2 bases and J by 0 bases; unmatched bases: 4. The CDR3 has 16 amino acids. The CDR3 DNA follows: TGTGCCACCAGCAGACCGACAGGGAGCTCCTACAATGAGCAGTTCTTC. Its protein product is CATSRPTGSSYNEQFF.

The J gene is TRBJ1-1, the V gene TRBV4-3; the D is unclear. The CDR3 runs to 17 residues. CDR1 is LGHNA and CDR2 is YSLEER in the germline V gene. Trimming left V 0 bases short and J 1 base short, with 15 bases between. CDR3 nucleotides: TGCGCCAGCAGCCAAGATCATTTTATCGACTCGAACACTGAAGCTTTCTTT. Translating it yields CASSQDHFIDSNTEAFF.

The CDR3 loop reads CASSSGQGLSGNTIYF. The CDR3 DNA reads TGCGCCAGCAGCTCCGGACAGGGACTCTCTGGAAACACCATATATTTT. The V and J genes are TRBV5-1 and TRBJ1-3, with TRBD1 matching over 8 bases. This CDR3 is built from 16 residues. Germline V gives CDR1 SGHRS, CDR2 YFSETQ. The V gene end was trimmed by 3 bases and the J gene end by 0 bases; junction bases not matched to a gene: 5. Full variable domain (missing parts from reference TRBV5-1 and TRBJ1-3): KAGVTQTPRYLIKTRGQQVTLSCSPISGHRSVSWYQQTPGQGLQFLFEYFSETQRNKGNFPGRFSGRQFSNSRSEMNVSTLELGDSALYLCASSSGQGLSGNTIYFGEGSWLTVV.

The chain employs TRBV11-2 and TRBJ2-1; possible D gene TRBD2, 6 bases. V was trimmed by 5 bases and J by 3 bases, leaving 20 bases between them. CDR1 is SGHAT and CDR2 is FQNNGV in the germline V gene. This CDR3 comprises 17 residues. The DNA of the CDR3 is TGTGCCAGCAGCGCGCGACCCGTCAAGGGACTCTACAATGAGCAGTTCTTC. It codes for CASSARPVKGLYNEQFF.

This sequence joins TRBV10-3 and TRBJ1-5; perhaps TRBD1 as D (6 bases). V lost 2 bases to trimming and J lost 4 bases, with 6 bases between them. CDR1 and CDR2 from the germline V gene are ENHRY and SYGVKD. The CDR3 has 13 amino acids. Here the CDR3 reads CAISEDRNQPQHF. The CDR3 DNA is TGTGCCATCAGTGAGGACAGGAATCAGCCCCAGCATTTT.